This T cell receptor beta chain was sequenced in a study of post-analysis software for immune sequencing data. Study-level background: Relapsing-remitting, secondary progressive and progressive-relapsing multiple sclerosis courses were included.

Study results and limitations: Batch-mates among the samples co-clustered strongly by F measure. Multiple sclerosis patients showed significantly lower normalized Chao1 diversity than controls did. Higher frequency in patients than in controls was seen for about five TRBV segments, with TRBV5-6, TRBV5-1 and TRBV20-1 among them.

In the case of this clonotype: The antigen remains undetermined.

Included in the TCR beta cDNA libraries were unique molecular identifiers. The source material, about 0.95 to 11 million T cells, gave rise to 500,000 or so cDNA molecules. One entry per CDR3 protein results from TCRdb running MiXCR on the PCR reads. The data show roughly 800,000 distinct CDR3 sequences, with 25% to 30% seen just once and roughly 0.54% held by the top ten. J gave up 2 bases and V 2 bases, and 7 bases lay outside the gene matches. CDR1 and CDR2 (germline): ENHRY, SYGVKD. The CDR3 length is 16 residues. The chain is built from TRBV10-3 and TRBJ2-3; TRBD2 agrees at 7 bases. The source material was blood. The TCR comes from a girl between 10 and 17 years old with multiple sclerosis. CDR3: CAISEGPSGYTDTQYF. CDR3 DNA: TGTGCCATCAGTGAGGGCCCTAGCGGATACACAGATACGCAGTATTTT.